The 9 T cell receptor beta chains below all came from one sample that was sequenced in a study of T-cell memory formation after mild COVID-19. TCRdb passed the 5' RACE reads through MiXCR, listing each CDR3 protein once. The data contain some 190,000 distinct CDR3 sequences, roughly 17% of them singletons. Sequencing was carried out using PBMCs or a T cell subset sorted from them (not recorded which). Receptors originate from an adult woman who had mild COVID-19 (a few samples of this study predate the infection). Cell type and time point are not known.

This chain uses TRBV7-2 with TRBJ1-2, with TRBD1 identical over 7 bases. V shed 5 bases and J 2 bases; nucleotides not matched to a gene: 8. The CDR3 is 15 amino acids. Looked up from germline, CDR1 is SGHTA and CDR2 is FQGNSA. In DNA form, the CDR3 reads TGTGCCAGCAGCCCCTCGGGGGGACAGAACTATGGCTACACCTTC. Translating gives CASSPSGGQNYGYTF.

The chain recombines TRBV7-9 with TRBJ2-5; a possible D gene is TRBD1 (6 bases). Trimming shortened V by 5 bases and J by 5 bases, and 12 bases separated the two germline ends. Germline CDR1 reads SEHNR; CDR2 reads FQNEAQ (reference sequence). The CDR3 is made up of 13 amino acids. The chain's CDR3 is CASSVDRMETQYF. In nucleotides, the CDR3 is TGTGCCAGCAGCGTTGACAGGATGGAGACCCAGTACTTC. The variable domain in full, with the rest retrieved from reference TRBV7-9 and TRBJ2-5, is DTGVSQNPRHKITKRGQNVTFRCDPISEHNRLYWYRQTLGQGPEFLTYFQNEAQLEKSRLLSDRFSAERPKGSFSTLEIQRTEQGDSAMYLCASSVDRMETQYFGPGTRLLVL.

In its sample, this clonotype was seen a few times. Written as DNA, the CDR3 is TGCGCCAGCAGCTTACGGACTAGCGGGGGGGCCGGAGAGACCCAGTACTTC. This sequence encodes CASSLRTSGGAGETQYF. The chain combines TRBV5-1 with TRBJ2-5; 15 bases are shared with TRBD2. Germline CDR1 and CDR2: SGHRS and YFSETQ. The length of the CDR3 is 17 residues. V trimming: 2 bases; J trimming: 4 bases; junction bases outside the gene matches: 6.

This clonotype has a handful of counts. The rearrangement uses TRBV7-3 and TRBJ1-1; maybe TRBD1 (6 bases). The V and J ends lost 1 base and 4 bases respectively, with 10 bases between them. The CDR3 length is 14 residues. CDR1 is SGHTA, CDR2 FQGTGA, per germline. The CDR3 DNA sequence: TGTGCCAGCAGCTTAATCCCGGACAGCACTGAAGCTTTCTTT. Its translation: CASSLIPDSTEAFF.

This clonotype came up a few times. The CDR3 loop is CASSERPKGTEAFF. The CDR3 nucleotides are TGTGCCAGCAGTGAGCGGCCAAAGGGCACTGAAGCTTTCTTT. The genes are TRBV3-1 and TRBJ1-1; D gene uncertain. CDR1 is LGHDT and CDR2 is YNNKEL in the germline V gene (reference sequence). The length of the CDR3 is 14 residues. The ends were cut back, 6 bases at V and 4 bases at J, with 15 bases in the middle.

This clonotype appeared a few times. The chain is built from TRBV2 and TRBJ2-1; the D gene is possibly TRBD1 (5 bases). Trimming took off 6 bases at V and 4 bases at J, with 13 bases between the two ends. Germline CDR1 reads SNHLY; CDR2 reads FYNNEI. The CDR3 has 14 amino acids. The CDR3 sequence: CASRPRQIYNEQFF. CDR3 sequence (DNA): TGTGCCAGCAGACCCCGACAGATATACAATGAGCAGTTCTTC.

The sample holds a few counts of this clonotype. CDR3 bases: TGTGCCTGGAGTGCAGCATGGAAGGGGGCAGATACGCAGTATTTT. Translating it yields CAWSAAWKGADTQYF. The rearrangement joins TRBV30 to TRBJ2-3; weak D call: TRBD1 (6 bases). Deletions cut 1 base from V and 4 bases from J, with 15 bases between. This CDR3 contains 15 residues. The V gene's germline CDR1 is GTSNPN and CDR2 SVGIG (reference sequence).

This clonotype was seen many times. This chain joins TRBV15 and TRBJ2-5; TRBD2 matches 8 bases. Germline-derived CDR1 and CDR2 are LNHNV and YYDKDF (reference sequence). Losses at the gene ends were 4 bases for V and 3 bases for J; bases not matched to a gene: 4. The CDR3 has 14 residues. The CDR3 reads CATSTRAGEETQYF. The CDR3 nucleotides are TGTGCCACCAGCACACGAGCGGGAGAAGAGACCCAGTACTTC.

J is TRBJ2-1 and V is TRBV6-1; D unresolved. Between the trimmed V and J ends, which lost 1 base and 8 bases, there was a span of 9 bases. The CDR3 contains 13 residues. Germline loops: CDR1 MNHNS, CDR2 SASEGT. Written as DNA, the CDR3 is TGTGCCAGCAGTGAAGGAGCGAGCCATGAGCAGTTCTTC. Its translation: CASSEGASHEQFF.